One and the same sample provided the 7 T cell receptor beta chains below, sequenced in a study of cytomegalovirus exposure and HLA in healthy donors. TCRdb's copy holds only in-frame clones and misses some; the assay was immunoSEQ multiplex PCR. This table has some 270,000 clones, approximately 86% appearing once. Source material: PBMCs. The receptors shown here come from a woman aged 18-29 years in good health and CMV-seronegative.

This clone appeared a single time. Compared with germline, one end of the junction differs, possibly owing to a read error. J is TRBJ1-1 and V is TRBV10-3, with TRBD1 as a possible D gene (5 bases). The CDR3 is 13 amino acids. Germline CDR1 reads ENHRY; CDR2 reads SYGVKD. The CDR3: CASSYRRETEAFF. The CDR3 DNA reads as TGTGCCAGCAGTTACAGGCGGGAAACTGAAGCTTTCTTT.

This clone occurred a few times. Here the CDR3 DNA reads TGTGCCAGCTCATCGGACAGGGTGGGGGTCAATGAGCAGTTCTTC. Translating it yields CASSSDRVGVNEQFF. The V gene is TRBV18, the J gene TRBJ2-1; the match to TRBD1 covers 8 bases. Looked up from germline, CDR1 is KGHSH and CDR2 is LQKENI. The V segment lost 5 bases and the J segment 6 bases; nucleotides outside the gene matches: 9. The length of the CDR3 is 15 residues. Together with reference TRBV18 and TRBJ2-1, the CDR3 gives the full variable domain: NAGVMQNPRHLVRRRGQEARLRCSPMKGHSHVYWYRQLPEEGLKFMVYLQKENIIDESGMPKERFSAEFPKEGPSILRIQQVVRGDSAAYFCASSSDRVGVNEQFFGPGTRLTVL.

The chain joins TRBV29-1 to TRBJ1-1, with 8 nucleotides matching TRBD1. The V gene end was trimmed by 7 bases and the J gene end by 3 bases; junction bases not matched to a gene: 7. The CDR3 runs to 13 residues. Per germline, CDR1 SQVTM and CDR2 ANQGSEA. As DNA, the CDR3 is TGCAGCGCGATTCCGGGACAGGACACTGAAGCTTTCTTT. This codes for CSAIPGQDTEAFF.

The chain has TRBV6-1 and TRBJ2-2, with D possibly matching TRBD1 (6 bases). This CDR3 spans 14 amino acids. V gave up 0 bases and J gave up 7 bases, with 9 bases separating them. Germline CDR1 and CDR2: MNHNS and SASEGT. The CDR3 loop is CASSEAPGVGELFF. CDR3 DNA sequence: TGTGCCAGCAGTGAAGCCCCAGGGGTCGGGGAGCTGTTTTTT.

V usage is TRBV7-8 and J usage is TRBJ1-2; the match to TRBD1 covers 9 bases. This CDR3 is built from 18 residues. Losses at the gene ends were 0 bases for V and 1 base for J; bases not matched to a gene: 9. Germline V gene lookup returns CDR1 SGHVS and CDR2 FQNEAQ. CDR3 nucleotide sequence: TGTGCCAGCAGCTTAGCGCCGGGACAGGGAGGCTTTAACTATGGCTACACCTTC. Its translation is CASSLAPGQGGFNYGYTF.

This chain links TRBV7-9 with TRBJ2-7; 9 bases match TRBD1. The CDR3 loop spans 17 amino acids. Germline trimming cut 0 bases from V and 2 bases from J; bases unmatched to any gene: 8. Germline V gives CDR1 SEHNR, CDR2 FQNEAQ (reference sequence). The CDR3 DNA sequence: TGTGCCAGCAGCTTAGCCAGGGGTGGGACAGGGACCTACGAGCAGTACTTC. It codes for CASSLARGGTGTYEQYF.

The CDR3 is CATKGLAGSESSYNEQFF. Here the CDR3 DNA reads TGTGCCACCAAGGGACTAGCGGGATCCGAATCCTCCTACAATGAGCAGTTCTTC. This chain connects TRBV10-3 to TRBJ2-1, with 13 bases fitting TRBD2. Losses at the gene ends were 10 bases for V and 0 bases for J; bases not matched to a gene: 12. The CDR3 loop spans 18 amino acids. In germline, CDR1 is ENHRY, CDR2 SYGVKD.